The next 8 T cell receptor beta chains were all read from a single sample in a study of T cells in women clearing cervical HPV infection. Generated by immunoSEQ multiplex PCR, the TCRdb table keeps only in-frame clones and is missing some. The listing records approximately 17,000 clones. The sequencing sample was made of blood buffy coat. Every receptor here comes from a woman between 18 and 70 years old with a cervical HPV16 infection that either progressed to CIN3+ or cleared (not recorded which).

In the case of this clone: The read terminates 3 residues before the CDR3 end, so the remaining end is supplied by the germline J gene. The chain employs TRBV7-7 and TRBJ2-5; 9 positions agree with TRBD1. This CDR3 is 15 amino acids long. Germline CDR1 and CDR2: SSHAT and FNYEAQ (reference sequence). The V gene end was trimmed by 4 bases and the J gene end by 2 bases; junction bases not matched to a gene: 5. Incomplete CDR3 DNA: TGTGCCAGCAGCTCCGGGACAGGGCGACAAGAGACC. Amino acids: CASSSGTGRQET. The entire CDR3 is CASSSGTGRQETQYF. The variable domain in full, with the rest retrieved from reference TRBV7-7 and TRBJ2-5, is GAGVSQSPRYKVTKRGQDVTLRCDPISSHATLYWYQQALGQGPEFLTYFNYEAQPDKSGLPSDRFSAERPEGSISTLTIQRTEQRDSAMYRCASSSGTGRQETQYFGPGTRLLVL.

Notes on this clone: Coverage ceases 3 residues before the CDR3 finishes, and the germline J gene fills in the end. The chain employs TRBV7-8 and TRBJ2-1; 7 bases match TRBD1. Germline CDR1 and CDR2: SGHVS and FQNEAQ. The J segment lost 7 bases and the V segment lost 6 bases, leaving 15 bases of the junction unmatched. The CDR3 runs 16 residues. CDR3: CASRIRDSRLGNEQFF. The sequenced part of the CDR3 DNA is TGTGCCAGCAGAATAAGGGACAGCCGATTGGGGAATGAG.

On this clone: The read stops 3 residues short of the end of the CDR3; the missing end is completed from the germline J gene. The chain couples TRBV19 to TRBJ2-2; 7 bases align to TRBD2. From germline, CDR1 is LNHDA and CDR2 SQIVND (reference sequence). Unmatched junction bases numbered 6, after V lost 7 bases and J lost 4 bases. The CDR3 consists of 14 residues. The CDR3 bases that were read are TGTGCCAGTAAAACTAGCGTCACCACCGGGGAG. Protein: CASKTSVTTGE. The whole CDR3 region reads CASKTSVTTGELFF.

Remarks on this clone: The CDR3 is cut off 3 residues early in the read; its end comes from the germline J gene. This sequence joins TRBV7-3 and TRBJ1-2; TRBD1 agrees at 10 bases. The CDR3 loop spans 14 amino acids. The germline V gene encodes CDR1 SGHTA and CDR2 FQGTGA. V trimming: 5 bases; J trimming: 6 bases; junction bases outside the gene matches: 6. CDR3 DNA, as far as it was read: TGTGCCAGCAGCGCCGACAGGGGGCAAGATGGC. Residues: CASSADRGQDG. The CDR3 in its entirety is CASSADRGQDGYTF.

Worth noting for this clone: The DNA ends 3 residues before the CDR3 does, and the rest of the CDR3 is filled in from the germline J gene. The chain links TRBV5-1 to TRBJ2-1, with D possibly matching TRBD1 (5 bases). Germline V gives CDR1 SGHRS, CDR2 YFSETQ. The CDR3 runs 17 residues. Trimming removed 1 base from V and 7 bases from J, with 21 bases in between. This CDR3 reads CASSLLFQGAPNNEQFF. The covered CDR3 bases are TGCGCCAGCAGCTTGTTATTTCAAGGGGCCCCCAATAATGAG.

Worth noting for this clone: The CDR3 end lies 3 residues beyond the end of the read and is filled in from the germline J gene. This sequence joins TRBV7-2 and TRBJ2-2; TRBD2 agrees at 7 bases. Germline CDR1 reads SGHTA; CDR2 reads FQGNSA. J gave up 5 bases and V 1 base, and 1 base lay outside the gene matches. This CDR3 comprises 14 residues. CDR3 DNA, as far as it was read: TGTGCCAGCAGCTTAGAAGCGGGAACCGGGGAG. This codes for CASSLEAGTGE. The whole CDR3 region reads CASSLEAGTGELFF.

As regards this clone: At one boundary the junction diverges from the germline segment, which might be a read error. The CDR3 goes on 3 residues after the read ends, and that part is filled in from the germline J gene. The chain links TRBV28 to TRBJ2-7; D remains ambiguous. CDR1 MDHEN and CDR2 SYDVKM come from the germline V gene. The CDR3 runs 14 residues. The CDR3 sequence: CASSLRGDTYEQYF. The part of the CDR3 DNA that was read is TGTGCCAGTAGTTTGCGCGGCGATACCTACGAG.

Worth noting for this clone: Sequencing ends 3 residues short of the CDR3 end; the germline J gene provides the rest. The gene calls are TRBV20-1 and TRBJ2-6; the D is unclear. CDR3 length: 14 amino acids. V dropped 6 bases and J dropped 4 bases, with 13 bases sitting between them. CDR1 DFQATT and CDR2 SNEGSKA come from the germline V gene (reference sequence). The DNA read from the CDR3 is TGCAGTGCGAGATCGGGTGGGGGGGCCAACGTC. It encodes CSARSGGGANV. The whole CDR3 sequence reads CSARSGGGANVLTF.